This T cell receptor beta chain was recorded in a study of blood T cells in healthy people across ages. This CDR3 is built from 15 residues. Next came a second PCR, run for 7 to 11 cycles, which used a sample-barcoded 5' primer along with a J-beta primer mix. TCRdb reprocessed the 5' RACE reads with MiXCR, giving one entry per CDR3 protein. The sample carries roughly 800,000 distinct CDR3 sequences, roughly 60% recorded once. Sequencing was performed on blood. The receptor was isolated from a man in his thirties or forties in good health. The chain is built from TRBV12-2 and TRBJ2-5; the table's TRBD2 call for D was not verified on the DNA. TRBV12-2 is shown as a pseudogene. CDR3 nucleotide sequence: TGTGCAAGTCGCTTAAGGAGCGGGAGGATGGGGACCCAGTACTTC. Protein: CASRLRSGRMGTQYF.